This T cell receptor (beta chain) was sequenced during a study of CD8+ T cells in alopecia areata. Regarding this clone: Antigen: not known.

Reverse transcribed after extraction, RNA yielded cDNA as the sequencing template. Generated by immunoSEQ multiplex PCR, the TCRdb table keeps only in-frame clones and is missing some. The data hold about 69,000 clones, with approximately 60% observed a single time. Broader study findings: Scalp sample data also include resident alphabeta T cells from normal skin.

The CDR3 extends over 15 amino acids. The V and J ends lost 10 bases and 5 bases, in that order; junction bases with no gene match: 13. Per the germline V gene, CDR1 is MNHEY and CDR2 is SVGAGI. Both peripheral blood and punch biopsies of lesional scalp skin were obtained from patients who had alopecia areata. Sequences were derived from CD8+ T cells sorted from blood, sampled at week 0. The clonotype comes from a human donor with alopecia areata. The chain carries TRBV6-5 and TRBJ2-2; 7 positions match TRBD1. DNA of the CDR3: TGTGCCACACGTACAGGGGTTGATTTTACCGGGGAGCTGTTTTTT. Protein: CATRTGVDFTGELFF.